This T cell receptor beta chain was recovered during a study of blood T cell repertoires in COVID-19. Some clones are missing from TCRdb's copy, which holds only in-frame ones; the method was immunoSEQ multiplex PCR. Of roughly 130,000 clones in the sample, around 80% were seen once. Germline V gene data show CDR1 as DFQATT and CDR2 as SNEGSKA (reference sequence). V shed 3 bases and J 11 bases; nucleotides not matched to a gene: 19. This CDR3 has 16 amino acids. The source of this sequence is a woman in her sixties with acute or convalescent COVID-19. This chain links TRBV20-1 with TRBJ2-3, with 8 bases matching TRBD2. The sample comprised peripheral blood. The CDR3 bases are TGCAGTGCTAGTGGTCTTGCGGGGGGCCCCCGTGACAAGCAGTATTTT. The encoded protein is CSASGLAGGPRDKQYF.